The 28 T cell receptor beta chains in this list originate from one sample, sequenced in a study of cytotoxic CD8 clonotypes in ibrutinib-treated CLL. Method: immunoSEQ multiplex PCR; TCRdb's copy keeps in-frame clones and lacks some. Among some 200,000 clones listed, 70% were seen once. Source: PBMCs, taken after 12 months of ibrutinib treatment. The origin of the receptors is a human donor with chronic lymphocytic leukemia.

The chain joins TRBV6-1 to TRBJ2-7; maybe TRBD1 (5 bases). CDR1 and CDR2 (germline): MNHNS, SASEGT. The length of the CDR3 is 14 residues. The V end lost 7 bases, the J end lost 2 bases, and 15 bases lay between the germline ends. CDR3 amino acids: CASIKDGAPYEQYF. The DNA for the CDR3 is TGTGCCAGCATCAAGGATGGGGCGCCCTACGAGCAGTACTTC.

This clone was observed many times. The chain carries TRBV2 and TRBJ1-5, with a possible D match to TRBD1 (5 bases). V lost 10 bases and J lost 5, with 15 bases in between. The CDR3 spans 13 residues. CDR1 is SNHLY, CDR2 FYNNEI, per germline. The CDR3 here is CATTTVPHQPQHF. For the CDR3, the DNA is TGTGCCACTACGACAGTACCACATCAGCCCCAGCATTTT.

The chain links TRBV5-1 to TRBJ1-4; 9 nucleotides agree with TRBD1. From germline, CDR1 is SGHRS and CDR2 YFSETQ. V dropped 4 bases and J dropped 8; count of bases not matched to a gene: 9. This CDR3 region has 15 residues. Here the CDR3 reads CASSPQPGQGEKLFF. As DNA, the CDR3 is TGCGCCAGCAGCCCCCAACCGGGACAGGGAGAAAAACTGTTTTTT.

As for this clone: Compared with germline, one end of the junction differs, possibly owing to a read error. The chain is built from TRBV9 and TRBJ2-2; D perhaps matches TRBD2 (6 bases). This CDR3 contains 14 residues. Germline loops: CDR1 SGDLS, CDR2 YYNGEE. This CDR3 reads CASTVGRRTGELFF. The CDR3 DNA reads TGTGCCAGCACCGTAGGGAGGAGAACCGGGGAGCTGTTTTTT.

This sequence joins TRBV27 and TRBJ1-3, with D uncertain. This CDR3 has 14 residues. The germline gives CDR1 MNHEY, CDR2 SMNVEV (reference sequence). V lost 2 bases, J lost 3 bases, and 8 bases lay in between. The CDR3 here is CASSLRTGGNTIYF. DNA of the CDR3: TGTGCCAGCAGTTTAAGGACTGGTGGAAACACCATATATTTT.

This clone appeared a few times. The chain carries TRBV6-1 and TRBJ1-4, with D tentatively TRBD1 (6 bases). CDR1 and CDR2 from the germline V gene are MNHNS and SASEGT. V was shortened by 7 bases and J by 15 bases, with 18 bases between the two germline ends. The CDR3 is 12 residues long. The CDR3 coding sequence is TGTGCCAGCACCCCGGGTAGGGGGGGTATGTTTTTT. The encoded protein is CASTPGRGGMFF.

The chain recombines TRBV2 with TRBJ2-7, with 9 bases fitting TRBD1. CDR3 length: 15 amino acids. CDR1 and CDR2 from the germline V gene are SNHLY and FYNNEI. The V and J ends lost 7 bases and 5 bases, in that order; junction bases with no gene match: 12. CDR3 sequence reads: CASTGQGITLHEQYF. CDR3 bases: TGTGCCAGCACCGGACAGGGGATCACTCTGCACGAGCAGTACTTC.

V usage is TRBV11-2 and J usage is TRBJ1-2; D not certain. V shed 6 bases and J shed 7 bases, with 18 bases lying between them. The CDR3 covers 14 residues. Germline CDR1 and CDR2: SGHAT and FQNNGV. The CDR3 reads CASSSYGEGIGYTF. The CDR3 region has the DNA TGTGCCAGCAGTAGCTATGGGGAGGGCATTGGCTACACCTTC.

The genes are TRBV18 and TRBJ1-2, with D maybe TRBD1 (6 bases). The length of the CDR3 is 13 residues. V lost 2 bases, J lost 6 bases, and 10 bases lay in between. The germline V gene has CDR1 KGHSH and CDR2 LQKENI. CDR3 nucleotides: TGTGCCAGCTCACCATTACAGGGTGATGGCTACACCTTC. Translation: CASSPLQGDGYTF.

The chain has TRBV27 and TRBJ2-3; D is uncertain. The CDR3 totals 14 residues. Trimming took off 6 bases at V and 3 bases at J, with 13 bases between the two ends. CDR1 is MNHEY and CDR2 is SMNVEV in the germline V gene (reference sequence). CDR3 nucleotides: TGTGCCAGCAGACGGAGCCCGATGACAGATACGCAGTATTTT. This gives the protein CASRRSPMTDTQYF.

The chain uses TRBV19 and TRBJ2-7; perhaps TRBD1 as D (6 bases). This CDR3 is built from 16 residues. V was trimmed by 2 bases and J by 2 bases, leaving 16 bases between them. The germline gives CDR1 LNHDA, CDR2 SQIVND (reference sequence). The CDR3: CASSIRSTGIPYEQYF. CDR3 nucleotide sequence: TGTGCCAGTAGTATAAGGTCGACAGGAATTCCCTACGAGCAGTACTTC.

The J gene is TRBJ1-4, the V gene TRBV28; 7 bases match TRBD1. CDR1 MDHEN and CDR2 SYDVKM come from the germline V gene. There are 13 residues in the CDR3. Losses at the gene ends were 6 bases for V and 8 bases for J; bases not matched to a gene: 6. The CDR3 DNA reads TGTGCCAGCAGGCAGGGGGGAACCGAAAAACTGTTTTTT. Translating it yields CASRQGGTEKLFF.

This clone is a singleton in its sample. This rearrangement joins TRBV11-1 to TRBJ2-7, with 11 bases that match TRBD1. Germline CDR1 reads SGHAT; CDR2 reads FQDESV (reference sequence). V trimming: 5 bases; J trimming: 1 base; junction bases outside the gene matches: 7. The CDR3 runs to 16 residues. The CDR3 loop reads CASSPKDRGRSYEQYF. As DNA, the CDR3 is TGTGCCAGCAGCCCCAAGGACAGGGGGCGATCCTACGAGCAGTACTTC.

The chain is built from TRBV10-1 and TRBJ1-2, with 7 bases matching TRBD1. The CDR3 runs to 13 residues. V shed 5 bases and J 2 bases; nucleotides not matched to a gene: 2. Per germline, CDR1 WNHNN and CDR2 SYGVQD (reference sequence). As DNA, the CDR3 is TGCGCCAGCAGTAAGACAGGGAACTATGGCTACACCTTC. It yields the protein CASSKTGNYGYTF.

This clone showed up just once. The gene calls are TRBV5-1 and TRBJ1-4, with no clear D. This CDR3 is 15 amino acids long. CDR1 SGHRS and CDR2 YFSETQ come from the germline V gene. V lost 7 bases, J lost 0 bases, and 13 bases lay in between. The CDR3 here is CASRKGEATNEKLFF. CDR3 coding DNA: TGCGCCAGCCGAAAAGGAGAAGCAACTAATGAAAAACTGTTTTTT.

The chain links TRBV30 to TRBJ2-7; either TRBD1 or TRBD2 may supply D (5 bases each). V was pared by 8 bases and J by 2 bases, with 10 bases between. CDR1 and CDR2 from the germline V gene are GTSNPN and SVGIG (reference sequence). The CDR3 runs 11 residues. The CDR3 spells CAGGTPYEQYF. CDR3 sequence (DNA): TGTGCCGGGGGTACACCCTACGAGCAGTACTTC.

The rearrangement joins TRBV27 to TRBJ2-5; either TRBD1 or TRBD2 may supply D (6 bases each). CDR1 is MNHEY and CDR2 is SMNVEV in the germline V gene (reference sequence). The CDR3 contains 14 residues. The germline V and J ends were trimmed by 8 bases and 2 bases, with 15 bases remaining between them. The CDR3, as DNA: TGTGCCAGCCGGGGGCGGGCCTCACAAGAGACCCAGTACTTC. Amino acids: CASRGRASQETQYF.

A note on this clone: The sample has other DNA sequences that encode this CDR3 too. The chain couples TRBV7-9 to TRBJ2-3; no reliable D call. The germline V gene encodes CDR1 SEHNR and CDR2 FQNEAQ (reference sequence). The CDR3 covers 13 residues. Trimming removed 3 bases from V and 2 bases from J, with 6 bases in between. The CDR3 reads CASSFYSTDTQYF. DNA of the CDR3: TGTGCCAGCAGCTTTTACTCCACAGATACGCAGTATTTT.

The gene calls are TRBV7-2 and TRBJ1-2; D is possibly TRBD1 (6 bases). The CDR3 has 14 amino acids. Per germline, CDR1 SGHTA and CDR2 FQGNSA. V gave up 6 bases and J gave up 1 base, with 12 bases separating them. CDR3 nucleotides: TGTGCCAGCAGTACAGGGCCATTTAACTATGGCTACACCTTC. This sequence encodes CASSTGPFNYGYTF.

The rearrangement uses TRBV29-1 and TRBJ2-1; the match to TRBD2 covers 9 bases. V lost 5 bases, J lost 6 bases, and 8 bases stayed unmatched. From germline, CDR1 is SQVTM and CDR2 ANQGSEA. The CDR3 runs to 14 residues. Here the CDR3 DNA reads TGCAGCGTTACCGGACTAGCGCTGAGCAATGAGCAGTTCTTC. Translated, it gives CSVTGLALSNEQFF.

The V gene is TRBV5-6, the J gene TRBJ1-3; 8 bases align to TRBD1. Germline V gene data show CDR1 as SGHDT and CDR2 as YYEEEE. The ends lost 0 bases at V and 4 bases at J; junction bases unmatched: 6. This CDR3 spans 16 amino acids. The CDR3: CASSLAPQGGGNTIYF. In DNA form, the CDR3 reads TGTGCCAGCAGCTTGGCTCCACAGGGGGGAGGAAACACCATATATTTT.

Of note for this clone: A junction end diverges from the germline sequence, so it may reflect a read error. The chain uses TRBV2 and TRBJ2-7, with 9 nucleotides matching TRBD1. Germline V gene sequence: CDR1 SNHLY, CDR2 FYNNEI. This CDR3 is 11 amino acids long. CDR3 in DNA: TGTGCCAGCAACCGGGACAGGGAAAGTTTCTTC. It encodes CASNRDRESFF.

The rearrangement joins TRBV21-1 to TRBJ1-1; TRBD1 is the table's D call, not checked against the DNA. TRBV21-1 is labeled a pseudogene. The CDR3 has 14 amino acids. The CDR3 bases are TGTGCCAGCACCCGGACAGGGGCGGGTGCTGAAGCTTTCTTT. It yields the protein CASTRTGAGAEAFF.

The V gene is TRBV6-5, the J gene TRBJ2-7; no firm D call. CDR1 and CDR2 from the germline V gene are MNHEY and SVGAGI. This CDR3 has 15 residues. V shed 2 bases and J shed 2 bases, with 13 bases lying between them. CDR3 sequence reads: CASSYVAGPTYEQYF. In nucleotides, the CDR3 is TGTGCCAGCAGTTACGTAGCCGGGCCGACCTACGAGCAGTACTTC.

The genes are TRBV19 and TRBJ2-3, with no clear D. This CDR3 has 13 residues. Trimming pared 4 bases from V and 2 bases from J, leaving 7 bases between. Germline V CDR1 and CDR2: LNHDA, SQIVND (reference sequence). The CDR3 DNA sequence: TGTGCCAGTAGTAATGGTTACACAGATACGCAGTATTTT. It is translated as CASSNGYTDTQYF.

The chain couples TRBV27 to TRBJ1-2, with 9 bases identical to TRBD1. The CDR3 sequence is 14 residues long. J gave up 8 bases and V 3 bases, and 7 bases lay outside the gene matches. Germline CDR1 reads MNHEY; CDR2 reads SMNVEV (reference sequence). The chain's CDR3 is CASSFLGTGLGYTF. The DNA for the CDR3 is TGTGCCAGCAGTTTCCTCGGGACAGGGCTCGGCTACACCTTC.

This rearrangement joins TRBV5-1 to TRBJ1-2; D might be TRBD1 (5 bases). This CDR3 has 14 residues. Germline CDR1 reads SGHRS; CDR2 reads YFSETQ. Trimming cost V 1 base and J 5 bases, with 12 bases left between them. CDR3 bases: TGCGCCAGCAGCTTGCCCGGGACTGCTTATGGCTACACCTTC. The encoded protein is CASSLPGTAYGYTF. The full variable domain, with the rest looked up from reference TRBV5-1 and TRBJ1-2, is KAGVTQTPRYLIKTRGQQVTLSCSPISGHRSVSWYQQTPGQGLQFLFEYFSETQRNKGNFPGRFSGRQFSNSRSEMNVSTLELGDSALYLCASSLPGTAYGYTFGSGTRLTVV.

The chain recombines TRBV7-9 with TRBJ1-1; perhaps TRBD1 as D (5 bases). The V gene lost 7 bases and the J gene lost 0 bases, with 9 bases spanning the gap. Germline-derived CDR1 and CDR2 are SEHNR and FQNEAQ (reference sequence). This CDR3 has 13 residues. For the CDR3, the DNA is TGTGCCAGCAACCCGACAGTGAACACTGAAGCTTTCTTT. This translates into CASNPTVNTEAFF.